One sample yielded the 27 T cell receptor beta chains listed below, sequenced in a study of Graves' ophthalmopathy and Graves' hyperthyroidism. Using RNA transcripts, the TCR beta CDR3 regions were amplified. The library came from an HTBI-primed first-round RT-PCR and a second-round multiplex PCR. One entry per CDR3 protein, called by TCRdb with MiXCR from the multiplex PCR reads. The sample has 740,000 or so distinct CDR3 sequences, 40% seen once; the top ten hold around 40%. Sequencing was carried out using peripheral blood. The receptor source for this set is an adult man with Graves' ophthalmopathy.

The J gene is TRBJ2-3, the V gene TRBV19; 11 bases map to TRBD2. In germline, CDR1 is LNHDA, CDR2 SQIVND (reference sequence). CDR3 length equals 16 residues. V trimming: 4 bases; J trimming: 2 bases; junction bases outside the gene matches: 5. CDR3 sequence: CASSRRLAGTTDTQYF. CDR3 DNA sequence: TGTGCCAGTAGTAGGCGACTAGCGGGGACCACAGATACGCAGTATTTT.

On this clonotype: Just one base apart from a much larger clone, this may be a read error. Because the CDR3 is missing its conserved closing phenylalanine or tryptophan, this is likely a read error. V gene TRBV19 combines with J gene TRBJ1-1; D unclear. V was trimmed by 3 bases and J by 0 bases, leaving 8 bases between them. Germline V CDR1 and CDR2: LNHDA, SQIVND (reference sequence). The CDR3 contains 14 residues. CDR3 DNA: TGTGCCAGTAGTATCGGAGCTGTGAACACTGAAGCTTTCTCT. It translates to CASSIGAVNTEAFS.

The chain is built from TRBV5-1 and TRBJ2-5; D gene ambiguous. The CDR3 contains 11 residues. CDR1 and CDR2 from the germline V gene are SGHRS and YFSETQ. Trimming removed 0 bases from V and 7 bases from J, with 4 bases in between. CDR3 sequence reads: CASSLEATQYF. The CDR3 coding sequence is TGCGCCAGCAGCTTGGAAGCGACCCAGTACTTC.

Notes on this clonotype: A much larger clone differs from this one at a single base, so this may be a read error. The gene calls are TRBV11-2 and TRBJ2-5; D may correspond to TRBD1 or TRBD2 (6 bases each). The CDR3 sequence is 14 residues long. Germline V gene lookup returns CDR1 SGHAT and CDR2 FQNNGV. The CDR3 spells CASKGGPNQEAQYF. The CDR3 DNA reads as TGTGCCAGCAAGGGGGGTCCCAACCAAGAGGCCCAGTACTTC.

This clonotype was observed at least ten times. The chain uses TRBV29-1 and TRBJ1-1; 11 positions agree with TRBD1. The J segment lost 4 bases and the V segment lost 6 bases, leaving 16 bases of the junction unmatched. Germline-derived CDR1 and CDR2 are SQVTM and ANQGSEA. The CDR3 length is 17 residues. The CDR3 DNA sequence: TGCAGCGTCGACCTTACGGGACAGGGGGGAGTCGCCACTGAAGCTTTCTTT. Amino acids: CSVDLTGQGGVATEAFF. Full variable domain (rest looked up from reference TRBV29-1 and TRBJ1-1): SAVISQKPSRDICQRGTSLTIQCQVDSQVTMMFWYRQQPGQSLTLIATANQGSEATYESGFVIDKFPISRPNLTFSTLTVSNMSPEDSSIYLCSVDLTGQGGVATEAFFGQGTRLTVV.

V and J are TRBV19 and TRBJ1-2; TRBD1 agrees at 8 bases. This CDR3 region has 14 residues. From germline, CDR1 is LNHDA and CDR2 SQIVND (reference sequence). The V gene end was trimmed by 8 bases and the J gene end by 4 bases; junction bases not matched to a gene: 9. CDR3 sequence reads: CASASGTGLYGYTF. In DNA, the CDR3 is TGTGCCAGTGCCTCCGGGACAGGCCTCTATGGCTACACCTTC.

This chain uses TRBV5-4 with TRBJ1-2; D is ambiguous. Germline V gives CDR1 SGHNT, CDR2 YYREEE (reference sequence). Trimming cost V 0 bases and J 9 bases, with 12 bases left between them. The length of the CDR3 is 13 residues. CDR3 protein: CASSLDGSGSYTF. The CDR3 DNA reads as TGTGCCAGCAGCTTGGACGGGTCGGGAAGCTACACCTTC.

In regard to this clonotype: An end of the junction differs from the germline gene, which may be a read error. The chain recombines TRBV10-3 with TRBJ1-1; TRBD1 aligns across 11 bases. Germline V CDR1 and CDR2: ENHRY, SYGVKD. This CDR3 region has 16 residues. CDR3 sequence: CASSFTPGQGDTEAFF. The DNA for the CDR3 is TGTGCCAGCAGTTTCACACCGGGACAGGGGGACACTGAAGCTTTCTTT.

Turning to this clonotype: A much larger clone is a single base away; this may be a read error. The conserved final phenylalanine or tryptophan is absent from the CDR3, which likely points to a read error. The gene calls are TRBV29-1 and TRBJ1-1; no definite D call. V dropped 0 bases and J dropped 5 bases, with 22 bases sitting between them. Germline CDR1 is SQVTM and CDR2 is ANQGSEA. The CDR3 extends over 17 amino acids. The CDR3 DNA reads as TGCAGCGTTGAAGATCCCGAAAGGGCAGCGGAGATAACTGAAGCTTTCCTT. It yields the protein CSVEDPERAAEITEAFL.

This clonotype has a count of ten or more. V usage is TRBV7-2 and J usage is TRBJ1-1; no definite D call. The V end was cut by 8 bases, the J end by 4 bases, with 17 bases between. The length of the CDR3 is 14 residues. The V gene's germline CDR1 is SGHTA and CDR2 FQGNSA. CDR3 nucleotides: TGTGCCAGCCGTCTATCCGGGGTGGGCACTGAAGCTTTCTTT. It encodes CASRLSGVGTEAFF.

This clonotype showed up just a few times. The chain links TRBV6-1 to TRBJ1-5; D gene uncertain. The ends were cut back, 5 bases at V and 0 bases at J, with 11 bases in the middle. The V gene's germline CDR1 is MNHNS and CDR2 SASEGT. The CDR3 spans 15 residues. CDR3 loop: CASSLAENSNQPQHF. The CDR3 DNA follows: TGTGCCAGCAGTTTAGCGGAGAATAGCAATCAGCCCCAGCATTTT.

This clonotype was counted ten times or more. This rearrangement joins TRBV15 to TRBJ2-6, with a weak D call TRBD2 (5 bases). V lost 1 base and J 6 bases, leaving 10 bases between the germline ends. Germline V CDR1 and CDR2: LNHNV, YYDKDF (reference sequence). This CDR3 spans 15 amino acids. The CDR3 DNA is TGTGCCACCAGCAGAGGGGGAGTCCTGGCCAACGTCCTGACTTTC. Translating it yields CATSRGGVLANVLTF.

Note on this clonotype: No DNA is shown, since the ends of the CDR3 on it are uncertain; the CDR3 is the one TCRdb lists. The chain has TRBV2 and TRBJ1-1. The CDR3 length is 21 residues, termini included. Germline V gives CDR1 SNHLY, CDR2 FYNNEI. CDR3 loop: CASSEPFFCSARDYRNTEAFF.

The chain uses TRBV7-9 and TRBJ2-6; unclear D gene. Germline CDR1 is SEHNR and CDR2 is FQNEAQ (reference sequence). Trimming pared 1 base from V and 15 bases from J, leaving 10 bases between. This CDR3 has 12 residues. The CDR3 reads CASSLGGLGLTF. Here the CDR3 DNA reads TGTGCCAGCAGCTTAGGGGGTTTAGGCCTGACTTTC.

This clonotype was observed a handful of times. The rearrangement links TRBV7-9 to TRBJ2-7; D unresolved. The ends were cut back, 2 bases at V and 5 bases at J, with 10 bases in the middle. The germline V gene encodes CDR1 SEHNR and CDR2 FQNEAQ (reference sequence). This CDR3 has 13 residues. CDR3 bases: TGTGCCAGCAGCTTAATCCTAGGCGACGAGCAGTACTTC. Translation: CASSLILGDEQYF.

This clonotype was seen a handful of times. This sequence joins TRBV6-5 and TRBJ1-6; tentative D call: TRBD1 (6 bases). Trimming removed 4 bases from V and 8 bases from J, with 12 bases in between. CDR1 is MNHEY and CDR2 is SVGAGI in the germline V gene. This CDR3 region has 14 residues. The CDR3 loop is CASSWGRGHSPLHF. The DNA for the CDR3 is TGTGCCAGCAGTTGGGGCAGGGGTCATTCACCCCTCCACTTT.

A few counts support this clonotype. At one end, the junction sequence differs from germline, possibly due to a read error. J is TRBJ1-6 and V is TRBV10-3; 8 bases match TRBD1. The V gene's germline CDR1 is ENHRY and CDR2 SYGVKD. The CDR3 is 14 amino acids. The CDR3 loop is CASSSTGDNSPLHF. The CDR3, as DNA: TGTGCCAGCAGTTCGACAGGGGATAATTCACCCCTCCACTTT.

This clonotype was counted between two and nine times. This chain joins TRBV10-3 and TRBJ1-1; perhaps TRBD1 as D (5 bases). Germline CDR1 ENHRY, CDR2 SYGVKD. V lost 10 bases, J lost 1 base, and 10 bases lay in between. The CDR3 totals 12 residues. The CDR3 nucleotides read TGTGCCAAAGGGGTACCGAACACTGAAGCTTTCTTT. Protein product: CAKGVPNTEAFF.

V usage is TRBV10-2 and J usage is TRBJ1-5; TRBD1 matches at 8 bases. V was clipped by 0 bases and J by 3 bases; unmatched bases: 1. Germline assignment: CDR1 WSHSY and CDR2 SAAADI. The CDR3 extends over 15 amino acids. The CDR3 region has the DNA TGCGCCAGCAGTGAGTCGGACAGGGCCAATCAGCCCCAGCATTTT. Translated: CASSESDRANQPQHF.

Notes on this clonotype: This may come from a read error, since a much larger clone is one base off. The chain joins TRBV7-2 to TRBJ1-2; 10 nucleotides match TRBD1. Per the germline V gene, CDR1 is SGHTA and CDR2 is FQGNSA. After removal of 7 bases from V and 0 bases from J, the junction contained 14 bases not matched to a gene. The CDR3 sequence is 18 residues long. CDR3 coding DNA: TGTGCCAGCAACCCAAGGGCCGGGACAGGGGCCTCTAACTATGGCTACACCTTC. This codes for CASNPRAGTGASNYGYTF.

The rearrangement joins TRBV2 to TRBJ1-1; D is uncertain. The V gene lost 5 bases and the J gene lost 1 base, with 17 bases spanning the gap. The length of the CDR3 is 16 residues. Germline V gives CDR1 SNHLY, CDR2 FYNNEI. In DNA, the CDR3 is TGTGCCAGCAGTTACTCGGGCGGTCGCCGGAACACTGAAGCTTTCTTT. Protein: CASSYSGGRRNTEAFF.

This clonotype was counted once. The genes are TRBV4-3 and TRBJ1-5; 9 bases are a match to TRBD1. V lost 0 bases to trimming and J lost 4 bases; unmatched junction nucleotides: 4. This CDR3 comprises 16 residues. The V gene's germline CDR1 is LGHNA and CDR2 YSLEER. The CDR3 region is CASSQEHRGPNQPQHF. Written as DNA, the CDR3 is TGCGCCAGCAGCCAAGAGCACAGGGGGCCGAATCAGCCCCAGCATTTT.

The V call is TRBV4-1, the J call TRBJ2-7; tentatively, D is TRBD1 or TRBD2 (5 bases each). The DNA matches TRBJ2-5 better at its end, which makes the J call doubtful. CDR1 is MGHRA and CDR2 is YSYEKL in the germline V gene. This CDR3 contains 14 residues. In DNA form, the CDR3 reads TGCGCCAGCAGCAACAGGAGGTCGGGGGAGACCCAGTACTTC. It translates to CASSNRRSGETQYF.

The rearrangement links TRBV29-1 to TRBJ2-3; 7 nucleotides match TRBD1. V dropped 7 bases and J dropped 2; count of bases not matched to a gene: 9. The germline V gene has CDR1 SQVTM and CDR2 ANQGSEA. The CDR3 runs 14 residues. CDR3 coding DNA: TGCAGCGAAGAATCGGACAGGCCCACAGATACGCAGTATTTT. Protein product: CSEESDRPTDTQYF.

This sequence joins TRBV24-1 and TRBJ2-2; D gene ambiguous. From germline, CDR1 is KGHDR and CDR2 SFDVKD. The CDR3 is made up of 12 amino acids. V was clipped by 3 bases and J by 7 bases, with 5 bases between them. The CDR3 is CATSDAGGELFF. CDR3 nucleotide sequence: TGTGCCACCAGTGATGCCGGCGGGGAGCTGTTTTTT.

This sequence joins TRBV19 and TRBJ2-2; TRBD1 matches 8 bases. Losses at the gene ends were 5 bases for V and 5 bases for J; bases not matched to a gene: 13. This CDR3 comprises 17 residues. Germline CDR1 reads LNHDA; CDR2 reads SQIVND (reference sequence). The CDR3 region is CASSPTRTGSRTGELFF. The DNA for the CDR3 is TGTGCCAGTAGTCCAACCCGGACAGGGTCGCGGACCGGGGAGCTGTTTTTT.

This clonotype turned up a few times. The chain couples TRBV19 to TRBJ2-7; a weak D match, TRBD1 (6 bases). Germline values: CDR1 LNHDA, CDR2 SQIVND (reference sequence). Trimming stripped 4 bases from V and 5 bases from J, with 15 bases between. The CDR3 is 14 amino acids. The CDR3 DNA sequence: TGTGCCAGTAGTACCCTTACAGGGACGGACGAGCAGTACTTC. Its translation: CASSTLTGTDEQYF.